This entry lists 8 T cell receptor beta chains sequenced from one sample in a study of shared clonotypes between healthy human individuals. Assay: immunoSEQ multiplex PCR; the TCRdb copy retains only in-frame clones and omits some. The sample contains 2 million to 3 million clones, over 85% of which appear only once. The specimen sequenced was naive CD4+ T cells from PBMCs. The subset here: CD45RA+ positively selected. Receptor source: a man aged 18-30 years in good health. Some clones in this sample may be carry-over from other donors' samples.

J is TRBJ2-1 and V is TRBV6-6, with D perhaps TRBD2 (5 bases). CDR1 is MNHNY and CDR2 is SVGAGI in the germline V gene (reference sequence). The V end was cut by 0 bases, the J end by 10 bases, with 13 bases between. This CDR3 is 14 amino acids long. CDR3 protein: CASSYSVREGEQFF. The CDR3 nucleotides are TGTGCCAGCAGTTACTCGGTACGGGAAGGGGAGCAGTTCTTC.

For the CDR3, the DNA is TGCACCAGCAGCCGGGCCCCGGGCACCGAGGTTTTCTCCTATGGCTACACCTTC. It is translated as CTSSRAPGTEVFSYGYTF. The V call is TRBV1, the J call TRBJ1-2. TRBV1 is annotated as a pseudogene. This CDR3 has 18 amino acids.

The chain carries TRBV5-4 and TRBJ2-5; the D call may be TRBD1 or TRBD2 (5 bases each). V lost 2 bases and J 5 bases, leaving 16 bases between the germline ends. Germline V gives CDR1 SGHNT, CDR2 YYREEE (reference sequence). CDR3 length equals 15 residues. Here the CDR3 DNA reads TGTGCCAGCAGCTTCCGACAGTCGGGCGGGGAGACCCAGTACTTC. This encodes CASSFRQSGGETQYF.

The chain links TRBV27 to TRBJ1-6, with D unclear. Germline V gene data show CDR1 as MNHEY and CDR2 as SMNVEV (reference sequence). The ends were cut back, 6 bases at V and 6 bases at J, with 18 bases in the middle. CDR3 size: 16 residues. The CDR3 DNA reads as TGTGCCAGCAGAACATTCGGGTACGCTGCTAATTCACCCCTCCACTTT. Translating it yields CASRTFGYAANSPLHF.

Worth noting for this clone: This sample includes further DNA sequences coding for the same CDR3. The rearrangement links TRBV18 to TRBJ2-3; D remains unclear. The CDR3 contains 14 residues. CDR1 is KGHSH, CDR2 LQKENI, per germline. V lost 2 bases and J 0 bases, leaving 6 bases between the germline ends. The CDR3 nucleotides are TGTGCCAGCTCACCATTGGATAGCACAGATACGCAGTATTTT. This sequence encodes CASSPLDSTDTQYF.

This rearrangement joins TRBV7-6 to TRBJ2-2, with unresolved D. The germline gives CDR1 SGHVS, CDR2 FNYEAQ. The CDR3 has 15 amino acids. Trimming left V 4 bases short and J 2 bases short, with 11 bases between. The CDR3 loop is CASSSSGTNTGELFF. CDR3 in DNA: TGTGCCAGCAGCTCGTCCGGAACCAACACCGGGGAGCTGTTTTTT.

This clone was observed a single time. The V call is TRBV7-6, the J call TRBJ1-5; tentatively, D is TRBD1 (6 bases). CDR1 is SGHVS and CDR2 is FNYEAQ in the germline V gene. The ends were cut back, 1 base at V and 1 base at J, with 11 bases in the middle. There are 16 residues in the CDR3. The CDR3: CASSLVAGASNQPQHF. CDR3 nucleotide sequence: TGTGCCAGCAGCTTAGTCGCAGGGGCGAGCAATCAGCCCCAGCATTTT.

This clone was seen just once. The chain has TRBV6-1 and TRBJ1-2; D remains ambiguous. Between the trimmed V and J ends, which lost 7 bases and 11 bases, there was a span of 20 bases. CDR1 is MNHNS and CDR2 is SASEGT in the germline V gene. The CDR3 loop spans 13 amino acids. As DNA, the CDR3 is TGTGCCAGCATGCCGTTCCCTTTGGGCCGATACACCTTC. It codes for CASMPFPLGRYTF.